This T cell receptor (beta chain) was sequenced in a study of cytomegalovirus exposure and HLA in healthy donors. Healthy bone marrow donors made up the cohort. V lost 8 bases and J lost 3, with 11 bases in between. CDR1 MNHNS and CDR2 SASEGT come from the germline V gene. This CDR3 spans 13 amino acids. The PCR used 60 Vbeta and 13 Jbeta primers. Using immunoSEQ multiplex PCR, the repertoire was profiled, and TCRdb retains in-frame clones only, with some absent. The table includes around 300,000 clones, around nine tenths detected once. Study-level points and caveats: In a later analysis, parvovirus B19, influenza, CMV and Epstein-Barr virus appeared linked to several top co-occurrence clusters. Productive rates of about 90% or about 30% were seen for most TCR beta V segments in an earlier analysis. Among TCR sequences, most were rare, though some public TCRs appeared in many donors.

Worth noting for this clone: Antigen: not known.

Sequencing was carried out using PBMCs. The receptor was isolated from a woman between 18 and 29 years old in good health and CMV-seronegative. V and J are TRBV6-1 and TRBJ1-5; perhaps TRBD1 as D (6 bases). CDR3 bases: TGTGCCAGCCGACAGGTCGCCAATCAGCCCCAGCATTTT. Its translation: CASRQVANQPQHF.